Listed below are T cell receptor beta chains from one sample, sequenced in a study of blood T cell repertoires in COVID-19. Here immunoSEQ multiplex PCR was the method, and the copy in TCRdb shows in-frame clones only, minus some. The sample has about 480,000 clones, roughly 90% seen once. The material sequenced was PBMCs or T cells enriched from blood (not recorded which). The source is a middle-aged woman who had recovered from COVID-19. Both conserved end residues are part of each CDR3. D genes are given only for firm matches. Clone size is not always given. Where it is, it says once, few, many or a class for expanded clones.

D gene: .; J gene: TRBJ2-3; V gene: TRBV21-1; clone size: .; CDR3 protein: CASSKHRGDTDTQYF; CDR3 DNA: TGTGCCAGCAGCAAACACAGGGGCGACACAGATACGCAGTATTTT
D gene: .; J gene: TRBJ1-1; V gene: TRBV5-1; clone size: .; CDR3 protein: CASSLGGTLNTEAFF; CDR3 DNA: TGCGCCAGCAGCTTGGGAGGCACATTGAACACTGAAGCTTTCTTT
D gene: TRBD1; J gene: TRBJ1-1; V gene: TRBV15; clone size: .; CDR3 protein: CATSSNRGVRTEAFF; CDR3 DNA: TGTGCCACCAGCAGTAACAGGGGGGTGAGGACTGAAGCTTTCTTT
D gene: .; J gene: TRBJ2-1; V gene: TRBV3-1/TRBV3-2; clone size: .; CDR3 protein: CASNPGGGYNEQFF; CDR3 DNA: TGTGCCAGCAACCCAGGAGGAGGCTACAATGAGCAGTTCTTC
D gene: .; J gene: TRBJ2-6; V gene: TRBV19; clone size: .; CDR3 protein: CASSIPQARHVLTF; CDR3 DNA: TGTGCCAGTAGTATACCACAGGCTCGGCACGTCCTGACTTTC
D gene: TRBD1; J gene: TRBJ2-3; V gene: TRBV7-9; clone size: .; CDR3 protein: CASSLGRAGGSHTDTQYF; CDR3 DNA: TGTGCCAGCAGCTTAGGACGGGCAGGGGGCTCCCACACAGATACGCAGTATTTT
D gene: .; J gene: TRBJ2-1; V gene: TRBV7-2; clone size: .; CDR3 protein: CASSLRDNEQFF; CDR3 DNA: TGTGCCAGCAGCTTGAGAGACAATGAGCAGTTCTTC
D gene: TRBD1; J gene: TRBJ1-5; V gene: TRBV7-8; clone size: .; CDR3 protein: CASSSTGAQSNQPQHF; CDR3 DNA: TGTGCCAGCAGCTCGACAGGGGCACAGAGCAATCAGCCCCAGCATTTT
D gene: .; J gene: TRBJ2-2; V gene: TRBV25-1; clone size: .; CDR3 protein: CASTDARGTGELFF; CDR3 DNA: TGTGCCAGCACGGACGCCCGGGGCACCGGGGAGCTGTTTTTT
D gene: TRBD1; J gene: TRBJ1-5; V gene: TRBV4-1; clone size: .; CDR3 protein: CASSRAGTVTPNQPQHF; CDR3 DNA: TGCGCCAGCAGCCGTGCCGGGACAGTCACACCTAATCAGCCCCAGCATTTT
D gene: TRBD1; J gene: TRBJ2-7; V gene: TRBV7-2; clone size: .; CDR3 protein: CASSPGGRGRYEQYF; CDR3 DNA: TGTGCCAGCAGCCCCGGGGGCAGGGGGCGGTACGAGCAGTACTTC
D gene: .; J gene: TRBJ1-2; V gene: TRBV7-2; clone size: .; CDR3 protein: CASGATPMGYGYTF; CDR3 DNA: TGTGCCAGCGGCGCGACACCAATGGGCTATGGCTACACCTTC
D gene: TRBD2; J gene: TRBJ2-7; V gene: TRBV4-3; clone size: .; CDR3 protein: CASSQVSMAGVGEQYF; CDR3 DNA: TGCGCCAGCAGCCAAGTCTCTATGGCGGGAGTTGGAGAGCAGTACTTC
D gene: .; J gene: TRBJ1-3; V gene: TRBV7-2; clone size: .; CDR3 protein: CASSSFHSDTIYF; CDR3 DNA: TGTGCCAGCAGCTCCTTCCATTCGGACACCATATATTTT
D gene: .; J gene: TRBJ1-2; V gene: TRBV30; clone size: .; CDR3 protein: CAFLKGRIDYGYTF; CDR3 DNA: TGTGCCTTTCTCAAAGGCAGGATAGACTATGGCTACACCTTC
D gene: .; J gene: TRBJ1-4; V gene: TRBV5-1; clone size: .; CDR3 protein: CASSLADSFNEKLFF; CDR3 DNA: TGCGCCAGCAGCTTGGCGGACAGTTTTAATGAAAAACTGTTTTTT
D gene: .; J gene: TRBJ2-7; V gene: TRBV4-2; clone size: once; CDR3 protein: CASSQVSGAGPYEQYF; CDR3 DNA: TGTGCCAGCAGCCAAGTTTCTGGGGCTGGACCCTACGAGCAGTACTTC
D gene: .; J gene: TRBJ2-1; V gene: TRBV11-2; clone size: .; CDR3 protein: CASSLDPGHNEQFF; CDR3 DNA: TGTGCCAGCAGCTTAGACCCAGGGCACAATGAGCAGTTCTTC
D gene: .; J gene: TRBJ2-2; V gene: TRBV7-9; clone size: .; CDR3 protein: CASSSSPGELFF; CDR3 DNA: TGTGCCAGCAGCTCTTCCCCCGGGGAGCTGTTTTTT
D gene: .; J gene: TRBJ2-3; V gene: TRBV9; clone size: .; CDR3 protein: CASSVGSVSTDTQYF; CDR3 DNA: TGTGCCAGCAGCGTAGGGAGCGTTAGCACAGATACGCAGTATTTT
D gene: TRBD1; J gene: TRBJ1-2; V gene: TRBV2; clone size: .; CDR3 protein: CASSNTPGQIYYGYTF; CDR3 DNA: TGTGCCAGCAGCAACACGCCGGGACAGATATACTATGGCTACACCTTC
D gene: .; J gene: TRBJ2-3; V gene: TRBV5-1; clone size: .; CDR3 protein: CASSLPSTDTQYF; CDR3 DNA: TGCGCCAGCAGCCTTCCTAGCACAGATACGCAGTATTTT
D gene: TRBD2; J gene: TRBJ2-2; V gene: TRBV3-1/TRBV3-2; clone size: .; CDR3 protein: CASSQDRISGRSNTGELFF; CDR3 DNA: TGTGCCAGCAGCCAAGATCGCATTAGCGGGAGATCGAACACCGGGGAGCTGTTTTTT
D gene: .; J gene: TRBJ1-6; V gene: TRBV7-8; clone size: once; CDR3 protein: CASSQQRAFSYNSPLHF; CDR3 DNA: TGTGCCAGCAGCCAGCAACGAGCCTTCTCCTATAATTCACCCCTCCACTTT
D gene: .; J gene: TRBJ1-1; V gene: TRBV15; clone size: .; CDR3 protein: CATSRDLKGLTEAFF; CDR3 DNA: TGTGCCACCAGCAGAGATCTCAAGGGGTTGACTGAAGCTTTCTTT
D gene: .; J gene: TRBJ2-7; V gene: TRBV5-4; clone size: .; CDR3 protein: CASSLELAESYEQYF; CDR3 DNA: TGTGCCAGCAGCTTGGAATTAGCGGAAAGTTACGAGCAGTACTTC
D gene: .; J gene: TRBJ2-7; V gene: TRBV20-1; clone size: once; CDR3 protein: CSASVDSISYEQYF; CDR3 DNA: TGCAGTGCTAGTGTAGACTCCATCTCCTACGAGCAGTACTTC
D gene: TRBD1; J gene: TRBJ1-1; V gene: TRBV7-2; clone size: many; CDR3 protein: CASSLGGQGLAMNTEAFF; CDR3 DNA: TGTGCCAGCAGCTTAGGGGGACAGGGGTTGGCCATGAACACTGAAGCTTTCTTT
D gene: .; J gene: TRBJ1-2; V gene: TRBV10-3; clone size: .; CDR3 protein: CAISDIRQAQLYGGYTF; CDR3 DNA: TGTGCCATCAGTGATATTAGACAGGCTCAATTGTACGGTGGCTACACCTTC
D gene: .; J gene: TRBJ2-1; V gene: TRBV5-8; clone size: .; CDR3 protein: CASSFGGSGDEQFF; CDR3 DNA: TGTGCCAGCAGCTTCGGCGGGTCTGGGGATGAGCAGTTCTTC
D gene: .; J gene: TRBJ1-1; V gene: TRBV19; clone size: .; CDR3 protein: CASSIVGAGVAEAFF; CDR3 DNA: TGTGCCAGTAGTATAGTTGGGGCAGGGGTAGCTGAAGCTTTCTTT
D gene: .; J gene: TRBJ2-2; V gene: TRBV24-1; clone size: .; CDR3 protein: CATSEPTTGSTGELFF; CDR3 DNA: TGTGCCACCAGTGAACCAACCACAGGGTCGACCGGGGAGCTGTTTTTT
D gene: .; J gene: TRBJ1-2; V gene: TRBV5-4; clone size: .; CDR3 protein: CASSLMGAPNYGYTF; CDR3 DNA: TGTGCCAGCAGCTTGATGGGGGCGCCGAACTATGGCTACACCTTC
D gene: .; J gene: TRBJ1-2; V gene: TRBV4-1; clone size: few; CDR3 protein: CASSQVSPQYGYTF; CDR3 DNA: TGCGCCAGCAGCCAAGTTTCCCCACAGTATGGCTACACCTTC
D gene: .; J gene: TRBJ1-5; V gene: TRBV7-2; clone size: once; CDR3 protein: CASSQFNQPQHF; CDR3 DNA: TGTGCCAGCAGCCAATTTAATCAGCCCCAGCATTTT
D gene: .; J gene: TRBJ2-5; V gene: TRBV9; clone size: .; CDR3 protein: CASSVDRTIQETQYF; CDR3 DNA: TGTGCCAGCAGCGTCGACAGGACGATTCAAGAGACCCAGTACTTC
D gene: .; J gene: TRBJ1-1; V gene: TRBV9; clone size: once; CDR3 protein: CASSVSSYTEAFF; CDR3 DNA: TGTGCCAGCAGCGTGAGTAGCTACACTGAAGCTTTCTTT
D gene: TRBD2; J gene: TRBJ2-5; V gene: TRBV9; clone size: .; CDR3 protein: CASSTEAGVGETQYF; CDR3 DNA: TGTGCCAGCAGTACCGAAGCGGGAGTGGGGGAGACCCAGTACTTC